This T cell receptor (beta chain) was profiled in a study of shared clonotypes between healthy human individuals. Comments on this clone: The antigen remains unidentified.

Every donor, a Caucasian adult, lived in Nashville, Tennessee. General observations from the study: Four donors had around 5.2% of their naive CD4 clonotypes in common.

The CDR3 is made up of 12 amino acids. CDR1 and CDR2 (germline): SGHRS, YFSETQ. Trimming shortened V by 4 bases and J by 2 bases, and 6 bases separated the two germline ends. TCRdb's copy holds only in-frame clones and misses some; the assay was immunoSEQ multiplex PCR. The sample includes under 2.5 million clones, approximately 90% of them seen just once. The receptor's source is a man aged 18 to 35 in good health. Some clones in this sample may be carry-over from other donors' samples. The chain uses TRBV5-1 and TRBJ2-5, with D hard to call. The sequencing input was naive CD4+ T cells from PBMCs. Subset noted: CD45RA+ positively selected. CDR3 coding DNA: TGCGCCAGCAGCCATGTTCAAGAGACCCAGTACTTC. Its protein is CASSHVQETQYF.